The rows below give T cell receptor beta chains drawn from one sample of a study of neoadjuvant nivolumab and ipilimumab in lung cancer. The data were produced by immunoSEQ multiplex PCR, yet TCRdb's version contains in-frame clones alone and is incomplete. The data contain about 25,000 clones, around four fifths of them singletons. The sequencing used tumor tissue, collected after neoadjuvant nivolumab, alone or with ipilimumab, at or shortly before surgery. These receptors came from an adult with non-small cell lung cancer. Both conserved end residues are part of each CDR3. The order of the fields is J gene, D gene, V gene, clone size, CDR3 DNA, CDR3 protein. The D gene is left open where the match is weak. The size field is filled for only some rows; it gives once, few, many or a size class.

>TRBJ2-4|.|TRBV15|.
TGTGCCACCAGCAGAGCCCGAGATCCCAAAAACATTCAGTACTTC
CATSRARDPKNIQYF
>TRBJ1-2|TRBD1|TRBV18|.
TGTGCCAGCTCACCAGGGACAGAGGGGACTAACTATGGCTACACCTTC
CASSPGTEGTNYGYTF
>TRBJ2-5|.|TRBV9|.
TGTGCCAGCAGCCTTACAAGAGAAGAGACCCAGTACTTC
CASSLTREETQYF
>TRBJ1-5|.|TRBV10-3|.
TGTGCCTCACGACGGGGAGAGCGGGGTGGTCAGCCCCAGCATTTT
CASRRGERGGQPQHF
>TRBJ2-6|.|TRBV29-1|.
TGCAGCGTTAAGCGTACTGTTACCTCTGGGGCCAACGTCCTGACTTTC
CSVKRTVTSGANVLTF
>TRBJ2-2|TRBD1|TRBV18|once
TGTGCCAGCTCACACGCGACAGGGCGAATCGGGGAGCTGTTTTTT
CASSHATGRIGELFF
>TRBJ2-1|.|TRBV18|.
TGTGCCAGCTCACTTAACGGCTATGAGCAGTTCTTC
CASSLNGYEQFF
>TRBJ2-5|.|TRBV11-3|.
TGTGCCAGCAGCTCCCGACAACAACAAGAGACCCAGTACTTC
CASSSRQQQETQYF
>TRBJ2-4|.|TRBV11-2|.
TGTGCCAGCAGCGCCCTCGGCGGGGTTCAGTACTTC
CASSALGGVQYF
>TRBJ1-5|TRBD1|TRBV15|.
TGTGCCACCAGCAGAGGGACAGGGGTTGGTCGCGGGCCCCAGCATTTT
CATSRGTGVGRGPQHF
>TRBJ2-4|.|TRBV2|.
TGTGCCAGCAGTGACTACAGGGCGCAAGCCAAAAACATTCAGTACTTC
CASSDYRAQAKNIQYF
>TRBJ1-2|.|TRBV6-1|once
TGTGCCAGCATCCCAGCAGTGGACTATGGCTACACCTTC
CASIPAVDYGYTF
>TRBJ1-2|.|TRBV5-4|.
TGTGCCAGCAGCACCGAGGGCAGGCACTATGGCTACACCTTC
CASSTEGRHYGYTF
>TRBJ2-7|.|TRBV5-1|.
TGCGCCAGCAGCTTTGAGGCAGGGAATCACTACGAGCAGTACTTC
CASSFEAGNHYEQYF
>TRBJ2-1|.|TRBV6-6|.
TGTGCCAGCAGTCAAGGGGTTAGCTCCTACAATGAGCAGTTCTTC
CASSQGVSSYNEQFF
>TRBJ1-4|.|TRBV18|.
TGTGCCAGCTCACCCGCAGCAACTAATGAAAAACTGTTTTTT
CASSPAATNEKLFF
>TRBJ2-7|.|TRBV29-1|once
TGCAGCGTTGGTTCTGGGCGTACCTACGAGCAGTACTTC
CSVGSGRTYEQYF
>TRBJ2-7|TRBD1|TRBV18|.
TGTGCCAGCTCACAAATCGGTGGGACAGGGGGTTCCTACGAGCAGTACTTC
CASSQIGGTGGSYEQYF
>TRBJ1-2|.|TRBV6-5|.
TGTGCCAGCAGTCCGGGCCTCTATGGCTACACCTTC
CASSPGLYGYTF
>TRBJ1-1|.|TRBV5-6|.
TGTGCCAGCAGCCAAACTGTTTTTGGGACGGAGAACACTGAAGCTTTCTTT
CASSQTVFGTENTEAFF
>TRBJ2-1|TRBD2|TRBV11-1|.
TGTGCCAGCAGCCAAGAGGGACTAGCGGTTACCTACAATGAGCAGTTCTTC
CASSQEGLAVTYNEQFF
>TRBJ1-4|.|TRBV30|.
TGTGCCTGGAGTTCCCTAAGGGGCGCGGGTGAAAAACTGTTTTTT
CAWSSLRGAGEKLFF
>TRBJ2-3|.|TRBV7-6|.
TGTGCCAGCAGCTTAAGTGTCGGACACAGCACAGATACGCAGTATTTT
CASSLSVGHSTDTQYF
>TRBJ2-7|TRBD1|TRBV29-1|.
TGCAGCGTTGACAGGGGGCTTGGGAGTAACGAGCAGTACTTC
CSVDRGLGSNEQYF
>TRBJ2-2|TRBD1|TRBV5-1|.
TGCGCCAGCAACCCCGACAGGGTGGGCGGGGAGCTGTTTTTT
CASNPDRVGGELFF
>TRBJ1-5|.|TRBV18|.
TGTGCCAGCTCCCAACAGGTTAATCAGCCCCAGCATTTT
CASSQQVNQPQHF
>TRBJ2-7|.|TRBV2|.
TGTGCCAGCAGCGATGTCCTCTACGAGCAGTACTTC
CASSDVLYEQYF
>TRBJ2-1|.|TRBV4-1|medium-sized
TGCGCCAGCAGCCAAGAGCCTCCCTGGCGGGACTCCTACAATGAGCAGTTCTTC
CASSQEPPWRDSYNEQFF
>TRBJ2-7|.|TRBV10-3|.
TGTGCCATCAGTGAGTCGCTGGGGGCCTACGAGCAGTACTTC
CAISESLGAYEQYF
>TRBJ2-5|.|TRBV5-1|.
TGCGCCAGCAGCTTCGAAGAGACCCAGTACTTC
CASSFEETQYF
>TRBJ1-2|.|TRBV19|.
TGTGCCAGTGGTGGACAGTATGGCTACACCTTC
CASGGQYGYTF
>TRBJ2-2|.|TRBV7-2|.
TGTGCCAGCAGCAGGGACTCGAACACCGGGGAGCTGTTTTTT
CASSRDSNTGELFF
>TRBJ1-2|.|TRBV11-3|few
TGTGCCAGCAGCTTTGGGGACTATGGCTACACCTTC
CASSFGDYGYTF
>TRBJ1-1|.|TRBV18|.
TGTGCCAGCTCACCGGGATTATGGGGGACTGAAGCTTTCTTT
CASSPGLWGTEAFF
>TRBJ2-5|TRBD1|TRBV6-5|.
TGTGCCAGCAGCGAACAGGGGTACCCCCAAGAGACCCAGTACTTC
CASSEQGYPQETQYF
>TRBJ2-7|TRBD2|TRBV6-1|.
TGTGCCAGCAGGGAAGGGACTAGCGGATCCTACGAGCAGTACTTC
CASREGTSGSYEQYF
>TRBJ1-2|.|TRBV7-9|.
TGTGCCAGCAGCTTTAGCGACAGATATGGCTACACCTTC
CASSFSDRYGYTF
>TRBJ2-5|TRBD1|TRBV5-1|.
TGCGCCAGCAGCCTATTCCGGGACAGGGGCAATGACCAAGAGACCCAGTACTTC
CASSLFRDRGNDQETQYF
>TRBJ1-1|.|TRBV5-1|.
TGCGCCAGCAGCTTGGGAGAAGAAGCACGTAACACTGAAGCTTTCTTT
CASSLGEEARNTEAFF
>TRBJ1-6|.|TRBV18|.
TGTGCCAGCTCACCACGAGGGAGCTCCTATAATTCACCCCTCCACTTT
CASSPRGSSYNSPLHF
>TRBJ2-5|TRBD2|TRBV5-1|.
TGCGCCAGCGGGTGGACTAGCCTCGGGGAGACCCAGTACTTC
CASGWTSLGETQYF
>TRBJ1-4|TRBD1|TRBV11-3|.
TGTGCCAGCAGCGGACGGACAGGGGATTTCGAAAAACTGTTTTTT
CASSGRTGDFEKLFF
>TRBJ2-1|TRBD2|TRBV19|.
TGTGCCAGTTCAACCGGGACTAGCCGGGATGAGCAGTTCTTC
CASSTGTSRDEQFF
>TRBJ2-7|TRBD2|TRBV2|.
TGTGCCAGCAGTGCTATACTAGCGGGCCAGCCTTACGAGCAGTACTTC
CASSAILAGQPYEQYF
>TRBJ1-5|.|TRBV11-2|few
TGTGCCAGCAGCCCGACCGGTCAGCCCCAGCATTTT
CASSPTGQPQHF
>TRBJ1-1|.|TRBV14|.
TGTGCCAGCAGCCCGAACCAAAGGGTCCCGCGAGCTTTCTTT
CASSPNQRVPRAFF
>TRBJ2-3|.|TRBV5-6|.
TGTGCCAGCAGCCCTGGGTGGGGGGTCAGAGATACGCAGTATTTT
CASSPGWGVRDTQYF
>TRBJ2-1|.|TRBV5-1|once
TGCGCCAGCAGCTTGGATCAGGGGAACAATGAGCAGTTCTTC
CASSLDQGNNEQFF
>TRBJ1-2|TRBD1|TRBV2|.
TGTGCCAGTCGAGAACAGGGGTTATCGGGTGGCTACACCTTC
CASREQGLSGGYTF
>TRBJ2-5|.|TRBV30|few
TGTGCCTGGAGCGACACTCGAGTTCAAGAGACCCAGTACTTC
CAWSDTRVQETQYF
>TRBJ2-7|.|TRBV28|once
TGTGCCAGCATCTCGATTGGGACATATGGGAGGCAGTACTTC
CASISIGTYGRQYF
>TRBJ1-5|.|TRBV18|.
TGTGCCAGCTCACCACCAACCAGCAGGGAGGCGCAGCCCCAGCATTTT
CASSPPTSREAQPQHF
>TRBJ2-3|TRBD2|TRBV7-7|.
TGTGCCAGCAGCTTAACCCCCGGGGGGGATACGCAGTATTTT
CASSLTPGGDTQYF
>TRBJ1-2|.|TRBV27|.
TGTGCCAGCAGTCTGGCGGTGTCTATCGACTACACCTTC
CASSLAVSIDYTF
>TRBJ2-7|.|TRBV6-5|.
TGTGCCAGCAGTTACGTTTCCGGTTTTACCTACGAGCAGTACTTC
CASSYVSGFTYEQYF
>TRBJ2-1|.|TRBV7-7|.
TGTGCTAGCAGCCAAGACCCCTCAGGGGAGCAGTTCTTC
CASSQDPSGEQFF
>TRBJ1-2|TRBD1|TRBV7-9|.
TGTGCCAGCAGCTTTGGGACAGGCTGGGAACGGTCTGGCTACACCTTC
CASSFGTGWERSGYTF
>TRBJ1-5|.|TRBV9|.
TGTGCCAGCAGTCGAGGAGGGAATAGCAATCAGCCCCAGCATTTT
CASSRGGNSNQPQHF